This TCR beta chain was identified during a study of T cells in Graves' hyperthyroidism and ophthalmopathy. Those patients with uncontrolled infection, other autoimmune disease, pregnancy or lactation were excluded. TCR beta CDR3 sequences were amplified from RNA transcripts. The HTBI primer set was used in a first-round RT-PCR of the TCR CDR3. TCRdb reanalysed the multiplex PCR reads using MiXCR and keeps one entry per CDR3 protein. The table includes 300,000 to 350,000 distinct CDR3 sequences, about 14% detected once. The CDR3 runs to 13 residues. CDR1 is MNHEY, CDR2 SVGEGT, per germline. V gave up 6 bases and J gave up 7 bases, with 12 bases separating them.

Source material: blood. This TCR was recovered from a woman in her twenties or thirties with Graves' hyperthyroidism. This chain uses TRBV6-2 or TRBV6-3 with TRBJ2-2; tentatively, D is TRBD1 (6 bases). The CDR3 loop reads CASRDQGHGELFF. CDR3 coding DNA: TGTGCCAGCAGAGACCAGGGGCACGGGGAGCTGTTTTTT.